Listed below are T cell receptor beta chains from one sample, sequenced in a study of cytomegalovirus exposure and HLA in healthy donors. Data came from immunoSEQ multiplex PCR; TCRdb stores just in-frame clones and leaves some out. The sample yields approximately 190,000 clones, around 86% seen once. The material sequenced was PBMCs. Every receptor here comes from a man in his forties in good health and CMV-seropositive. Each CDR3 is given with its conserved first and last residue. Fields, in order: clone size, V gene, D gene, J gene, CDR3 DNA, CDR3 protein. D genes are given only for firm matches. Clone size appears in some rows only: once, few, many, or a class for an expanded clone.

>-|TRBV7-2|-|TRBJ2-7
TGTGCCAGCAGCGAAGACAGTTCCTACGAGCAGTACTTC
CASSEDSSYEQYF
>few|TRBV18|-|TRBJ1-1
TGTGCCAGCTCACCATCTAGTGGCACTGAAGCTTTCTTT
CASSPSSGTEAFF
>once|TRBV4-2|TRBD1|TRBJ1-2
TGTGCCAGCAGCCAAGCCCGGACAGGGACTAACTATGGCTACACCTTC
CASSQARTGTNYGYTF
>-|TRBV19|-|TRBJ2-7
TGTGCCAGTAGTCCCCTAGGGGACAAATACGAGCAGTACTTC
CASSPLGDKYEQYF
>-|TRBV29-1|TRBD1|TRBJ2-1
TGCAGCGACAACCTGGGGACAGGGGGGTTCAATGAGCAGTTCTTC
CSDNLGTGGFNEQFF
>-|TRBV7-9|TRBD1|TRBJ1-1
TGTGCCAGCAGTCGAAGACAGGGTGGGGTGAACACTGAAGCTTTCTTT
CASSRRQGGVNTEAFF
>-|TRBV27|TRBD2|TRBJ2-2
TGTGCCAGCAGTTTAGGGTTAGCGGGGGGTTCCGGGGAGCTGTTTTTT
CASSLGLAGGSGELFF
>-|TRBV7-2|-|TRBJ1-6
TGTGCCAGCAGCTTAGGAGGCTGGAGGACCCTCCACTTT
CASSLGGWRTLHF
>-|TRBV4-1|-|TRBJ2-1
TGCGCCAGCAGCCAAGATCATGGCAGGGTAGGCTTGAAGGAGCAGTTCTTC
CASSQDHGRVGLKEQFF
>-|TRBV7-6|TRBD1|TRBJ2-5
TGTGCCAGCAGCACCCGACAGGGGGACGGAGAGACCCAGTACTTC
CASSTRQGDGETQYF
>-|TRBV18|-|TRBJ2-5
TGTGCCAGCTCGGACTTGGACCAAGAGACCCAGTACTTC
CASSDLDQETQYF
>few|TRBV28|TRBD2|TRBJ2-3
TGTGCCAGCAGTACAACCTGGACTAGCGGGGACGGAGATACGCAGTATTTT
CASSTTWTSGDGDTQYF
>-|TRBV18|TRBD2|TRBJ2-3
TGTGCCAGCTCACCCCTTAGCGGGTCTAGCACAGATACGCAGTATTTT
CASSPLSGSSTDTQYF
>few|TRBV6-5|-|TRBJ2-7
TGTGCCAGCAGTTACAAACTCGAGCAGTACTTC
CASSYKLEQYF
>-|TRBV7-9|TRBD1|TRBJ2-5
TGTGCCAGCAGCGGACCGGGACAGGGCGGCCAAGAGACCCAGTACTTC
CASSGPGQGGQETQYF